Below, 25 T cell receptor beta chains from the same sample are listed, as sequenced in a study of T cells in Graves' hyperthyroidism and ophthalmopathy. RNA transcripts were the template for amplifying TCR beta CDR3 regions. When the TCR CDR3 underwent first-round RT-PCR, the HTBI primer set was used. From the multiplex PCR reads, TCRdb called clonotypes with MiXCR, one entry per CDR3 protein. The profile shows fewer than 450,000 distinct CDR3 sequences, 18% of them singletons. The sequenced sample consisted of blood. Receptors were obtained from a man aged 18 to 30 with Graves' ophthalmopathy.

This clonotype was detected only a few times. This chain links TRBV20-1 with TRBJ2-7, with 13 nucleotides matching TRBD2. The CDR3 sequence is 17 residues long. The V segment lost 5 bases and the J segment 0 bases; nucleotides outside the gene matches: 10. Germline loops: CDR1 DFQATT, CDR2 SNEGSKA (reference sequence). This CDR3 reads CSAPEAGLAGSSYEQYF. DNA for the CDR3: TGCAGTGCTCCCGAAGCGGGACTAGCGGGGAGCTCCTACGAGCAGTACTTC.

Many counts were recorded for this clonotype. The chain has TRBV7-2 and TRBJ2-1, with a weak D call TRBD2 (6 bases). Germline lookup yields CDR1 SGHTA and CDR2 FQGNSA. There are 15 residues in the CDR3. V dropped 5 bases and J dropped 10 bases, with 21 bases sitting between them. CDR3 sequence: CASSRGDVTVEEQFF. CDR3 DNA: TGTGCCAGCAGCCGCGGGGATGTAACGGTGGAAGAGCAGTTCTTC.

This clonotype was found many times. The rearrangement uses TRBV7-9 and TRBJ1-1; D is ambiguous. The ends were cut back, 1 base at V and 4 bases at J, with 7 bases in the middle. Per germline, CDR1 SEHNR and CDR2 FQNEAQ (reference sequence). CDR3 length: 13 amino acids. CDR3 DNA: TGTGCCAGCAGCTTAGAGGAAGCCACTGAAGCTTTCTTT. This sequence encodes CASSLEEATEAFF. Full variable domain (remainder filled in from reference TRBV7-9 and TRBJ1-1): DTGVSQNPRHKITKRGQNVTFRCDPISEHNRLYWYRQTLGQGPEFLTYFQNEAQLEKSRLLSDRFSAERPKGSFSTLEIQRTEQGDSAMYLCASSLEEATEAFFGQGTRLTVV.

This clonotype occurred a few times. The chain uses TRBV28 and TRBJ1-5; D call uncertain. The CDR3 is made up of 14 amino acids. Germline V gene lookup returns CDR1 MDHEN and CDR2 SYDVKM. The V end lost 7 bases, the J end lost 1 base, and 11 bases lay between the germline ends. The CDR3: CASISSRSNQPQHF. Here the CDR3 DNA reads TGTGCCAGCATTTCCAGCAGGAGCAATCAGCCCCAGCATTTT.

The gene calls are TRBV28 and TRBJ1-3; D is ambiguous. The CDR3 length is 15 residues. V was pared by 2 bases and J by 4 bases, with 12 bases between. Germline V gives CDR1 MDHEN, CDR2 SYDVKM. CDR3 in amino acids: CASSLLVGGGNTIYF. The DNA of the CDR3 is TGTGCCAGCAGTTTACTGGTGGGAGGCGGAAACACCATATATTTT.

This clonotype was detected ten times or more. The chain couples TRBV29-1 to TRBJ1-6; 7 nucleotides agree with TRBD1. The trim removed 5 bases at V and 8 bases at J, leaving 9 bases unmatched. Per the germline V gene, CDR1 is SQVTM and CDR2 is ANQGSEA. The CDR3 extends over 14 amino acids. CDR3 nucleotide sequence: TGCAGCGTTTTGGAGGGGGCTTCTGATTCACCCCTCCACTTT. Protein sequence: CSVLEGASDSPLHF.

This clonotype was recorded many times. The genes are TRBV27 and TRBJ2-3; 12 bases map to TRBD2. V was pared by 8 bases and J by 5 bases, with 14 bases of the junction left unmatched. Germline V gene lookup returns CDR1 MNHEY and CDR2 SMNVEV (reference sequence). The length of the CDR3 is 17 residues. In DNA form, the CDR3 reads TGTGCCAGCGACACGACTAGCGGGGGCCGGGGGGGAGATACGCAGTATTTT. Its protein is CASDTTSGGRGGDTQYF.

This clonotype was picked up many times. The gene calls are TRBV11-2 and TRBJ1-1; D is possibly TRBD1 (5 bases). Trimming shortened V by 1 base and J by 4 bases, and 13 bases separated the two germline ends. The germline V gene encodes CDR1 SGHAT and CDR2 FQNNGV. The CDR3 spans 15 residues. Here the CDR3 DNA reads TGTGCCAGCAGCTTAGGGGAGGGGAGGGGCACTGAAGCTTTCTTT. Its protein is CASSLGEGRGTEAFF.

There are many counts of this clonotype. This chain connects TRBV5-1 to TRBJ1-1; D unclear. The CDR3 contains 15 residues. The V end was cut by 7 bases, the J end by 1 base, with 17 bases between. Germline V gives CDR1 SGHRS, CDR2 YFSETQ. Written as DNA, the CDR3 is TGCGCCAGCTCGTCCGGGAGCTTCGGGAACACTGAAGCTTTCTTT. It yields the protein CASSSGSFGNTEAFF.

This clonotype turned up a few times. The CDR3: CASSLRGEKNYGYTF. The CDR3 nucleotides are TGCGCCAGCAGCTTGCGCGGTGAGAAAAACTATGGCTACACCTTC. The V call is TRBV5-1, the J call TRBJ1-2; D unclear. CDR3 length: 15 residues. Trimming removed 1 base at V and 2 bases at J, with 12 bases between. Germline V gives CDR1 SGHRS, CDR2 YFSETQ. Together with reference TRBV5-1 and TRBJ1-2, the CDR3 gives the full variable domain: KAGVTQTPRYLIKTRGQQVTLSCSPISGHRSVSWYQQTPGQGLQFLFEYFSETQRNKGNFPGRFSGRQFSNSRSEMNVSTLELGDSALYLCASSLRGEKNYGYTFGSGTRLTVV.

Many counts were recorded for this clonotype. The V call is TRBV10-3, the J call TRBJ2-7, with 16 nucleotides matching TRBD2. Germline V lookup: CDR1 ENHRY, CDR2 SYGVKD. CDR3 length equals 16 residues. V dropped 6 bases and J dropped 7; count of bases not matched to a gene: 9. This CDR3 is CAISTGTSGGAGEQYF. CDR3 DNA: TGTGCCATCAGCACCGGGACTAGCGGGGGGGCCGGTGAGCAGTACTTC.

This clonotype was seen many times. The chain joins TRBV6-1 to TRBJ1-2; D may be TRBD1 (5 bases). The CDR3 contains 15 residues. Germline CDR1 and CDR2: MNHNS and SASEGT. The V gene lost 4 bases and the J gene lost 0 bases, with 12 bases spanning the gap. In nucleotides, the CDR3 is TGTGCCAGCAGTGGCCCCGGGGGATCTAACTATGGCTACACCTTC. Amino acid sequence: CASSGPGGSNYGYTF.

This clonotype was seen a handful of times. The chain employs TRBV18 and TRBJ2-5; maybe TRBD2 (5 bases). The germline CDR1 and CDR2 sequences are KGHSH and LQKENI. The CDR3 sequence is 14 residues long. The germline V and J ends were trimmed by 3 bases and 3 bases, with 11 bases remaining between them. CDR3 nucleotides: TGTGCCAGCTCACCGGCCCTGAGGGAAGAGACCCAGTACTTC. Protein sequence: CASSPALREETQYF.

This clonotype was seen many times. The rearrangement joins TRBV12-3 or TRBV12-4 to TRBJ2-3, with 9 bases that match TRBD2. CDR3 length: 12 amino acids. In DNA, the CDR3 is TGTGCGGCGGGGGGGGGGACAGATACGCAGTATTTT. It is translated as CAAGGGTDTQYF.

The chain has TRBV4-1 and TRBJ2-7, with 7 bases lining up with TRBD1. J was trimmed by 4 bases and V by 3 bases; bases with no gene match: 15. Germline V gene lookup returns CDR1 MGHRA and CDR2 YSYEKL. The CDR3 has 17 amino acids. In nucleotides, the CDR3 is TGCGCCAGCAGCCAGCCTTTACAGGGGCCCCAGAGGTACGAGCAGTACTTC. Protein: CASSQPLQGPQRYEQYF.

This clonotype was observed a few times. The V call is TRBV12-3 or TRBV12-4, the J call TRBJ1-5, with 7 bases fitting TRBD1. The CDR3 loop spans 17 amino acids. Losses at the gene ends were 2 bases for V and 0 bases for J; bases not matched to a gene: 7. The CDR3: CASSLSTGAYSNQPQHF. The DNA for the CDR3 is TGTGCCAGCAGTTTAAGCACAGGGGCATATAGCAATCAGCCCCAGCATTTT.

This clonotype has at least ten counts. The rearrangement uses TRBV20-1 and TRBJ2-5, with TRBD2 identical over 10 bases. CDR1 DFQATT and CDR2 SNEGSKA come from the germline V gene (reference sequence). This CDR3 region has 15 residues. With 6 bases clipped from V and 4 bases from J, the junction kept 11 bases outside the gene matches. The CDR3 loop is CSARSSGGDLETQYF. Here the CDR3 DNA reads TGCAGTGCCAGGTCTAGCGGGGGTGATCTAGAGACCCAGTACTTC.

The rearrangement uses TRBV20-1 and TRBJ1-3; D remains unclear. Between the trimmed V and J ends, which lost 6 bases and 5 bases, there was a span of 14 bases. Germline-derived CDR1 and CDR2 are DFQATT and SNEGSKA (reference sequence). The CDR3 is 13 amino acids. CDR3 DNA: TGCAGTGCCTCACGACTAGGACGAAACACCATATATTTT. This translates into CSASRLGRNTIYF.

This clonotype appeared many times. This sequence joins TRBV3-1 and TRBJ2-7; D not certain. V was cut by 0 bases and J by 4 bases, with 10 bases left in between. This CDR3 comprises 14 residues. From germline, CDR1 is LGHDT and CDR2 YNNKEL (reference sequence). CDR3 nucleotide sequence: TGTGCCAGCAGCCAAGATTCCTGGGCTTACGAGCAGTACTTC. Translated: CASSQDSWAYEQYF.

This clonotype came up many times. V and J are TRBV2 and TRBJ2-1; 7 nucleotides agree with TRBD1. V lost 4 bases and J lost 4; bases outside the gene matches: 7. Germline V gene data show CDR1 as SNHLY and CDR2 as FYNNEI. The CDR3 consists of 15 residues. The CDR3 reads CASSVDRVIYNEQFF. The CDR3 nucleotides read TGTGCCAGCAGTGTAGACAGGGTGATATACAATGAGCAGTTCTTC.

As to this clonotype: A much larger clonotype is one base distant, so this may be a read error. This chain links TRBV20-1 with TRBJ2-7; D remains unclear. The CDR3 extends over 14 amino acids. The V gene's germline CDR1 is DFQATT and CDR2 SNEGSKA (reference sequence). Here the CDR3 reads CSAGDWAGPYEQYF. CDR3 nucleotides: TGCAGTGCTGGAGATTGGGCTGGCCCCTACGAGCAGTACTTC.

The V call is TRBV4-1, the J call TRBJ2-7; perhaps D is TRBD1 or TRBD2 (6 bases each). The germline V gene encodes CDR1 MGHRA and CDR2 YSYEKL. Trimming stripped 3 bases from V and 6 bases from J, with 24 bases between. The CDR3 consists of 17 residues. CDR3 protein: CASSHDPLRGALREQYF. CDR3 coding DNA: TGCGCCAGCAGCCACGACCCTCTAAGGGGGGCCCTCCGCGAGCAGTACTTC.

This clonotype showed up just a few times. The gene calls are TRBV3-1 and TRBJ2-5; 8 positions agree with TRBD2. Losses at the gene ends were 3 bases for V and 1 base for J; bases not matched to a gene: 4. The CDR3 length is 15 residues. Germline V gene data show CDR1 as LGHDT and CDR2 as YNNKEL (reference sequence). The CDR3 is CASSHPGGGQETQYF. The CDR3 DNA reads as TGTGCCAGCAGCCATCCGGGAGGGGGCCAAGAGACCCAGTACTTC.

This clonotype showed up many times. The chain employs TRBV27 and TRBJ1-1, with 7 bases matching TRBD1. CDR1 and CDR2 (germline): MNHEY, SMNVEV (reference sequence). The CDR3 is 16 residues long. The V segment lost 3 bases and the J segment 5 bases; nucleotides outside the gene matches: 12. The CDR3 spells CASSFLGGAGLTEAFF. The CDR3, as DNA: TGTGCCAGCAGTTTTCTAGGGGGCGCTGGATTGACTGAAGCTTTCTTT.

This clonotype has ten or more counts. V usage is TRBV11-2 and J usage is TRBJ1-4, with unresolved D. Germline lookup yields CDR1 SGHAT and CDR2 FQNNGV. Between the trimmed V and J ends, which lost 5 bases and 10 bases, there was a span of 11 bases. The CDR3 loop spans 12 amino acids. The CDR3 region is CASSEIWGKLFF. For the CDR3, the DNA is TGTGCCAGCAGCGAAATCTGGGGAAAACTGTTTTTT.